This TCR beta chain was sequenced in a study of blood T cell repertoires in COVID-19 (dated by TCRdb to about 2020). Broadly, across the study: The collaborator samples originated in the United States, Italy and Spain and spanned the acute and convalescent phases of COVID-19. The repertoires were made available in a free public database intended to serve as a resource for research on the immune response to SARS-CoV-2. HLA class I and class II types, where available, came from metadata supplied by the sample provider rather than from assay-based typing. The samples were drawn from the first 160 participants of the ongoing ImmuneRACE study and from 950 to 1,500 subjects provided by 6 global collaborators. The material from the prospective study consisted of cDNA or gDNA derived from T cells, B-cell-depleted T cells, or PBMCs. The sample metadata nearly always contained a de-identified subject ID, COVID-19 status, age in years and sex. The dataset comprised deeply sampled blood TCRbeta repertoires from subjects exposed to, actively infected with, or recovered from COVID-19.

Inclusive of the bounding cysteine and phenylalanine, the CDR3 is 16 residues long. The kept DNA is CDR3 alone, 48 bases in frame from the first base. Reading the germline V gene (reference sequence) gives CDR1 MNHEY and CDR2 SMNVEV. The junction shows trimming of 5 bases on V and 3 bases on J, plus 17 bases between the germline ends. Enrolling through a virtual design, the prospective study's participants ranged in age from roughly 18 to 89 years and lived across some 23 United States geographic areas. To assign participants to cohorts, the prospective study relied on clinical history that participants themselves reported in a screening survey and a study questionnaire. Exposed participants had been in contact with someone with a PCR-confirmed or clinician-diagnosed COVID-19 case within 2 weeks of study entry. In the prospective study, whole blood, serum and a nasopharyngeal or oropharyngeal swab were collected from each participant by mobile phlebotomists. Participants in the prospective study had the option to provide additional blood draws and questionnaires over a roughly two-month period. Before DNA extraction, blood samples from the prospective study were shipped at room temperature or frozen.

As concerns this clone: The clone's antigen remains unknown. No much larger clone is present one base from it, and per-base qualities are unavailable.

TCRbeta CDR3 regions were amplified from genomic DNA using the immunoSEQ Assay, a bias-controlled multiplex PCR. The published analysis was carried out like this. The number of nucleated cells in each sample was estimated by amplification of reference gene primers within the assay. To quantify the absolute abundance of each unique TCRbeta CDR3 rearrangement, sequence reads were collapsed and filtered. Productive Simpson clonality was computed per sample as the square root of Simpson's diversity index over productive rearrangements. Here the immuneACCESS table is served through TCRdb, limited to in-frame sequences with V and J called. Missing clones are a known gap in these copies; in checked studies unresolved V genes cover under half, and the rest lacks a known reason. V and J calls and clone size are given by that table; D and trimming were obtained from the DNA. A total of about 200,000 clones appear in this sample, about 88% of them only once. In total, the top ten clones hold around 4% of the sample.

Broader findings and caveats from the paper: The quantity of clinical and demographic metadata differed by source and by participant and was supplied without curation.

The clonotype comes from a woman aged 25 to 45 who had been exposed to COVID-19. Sequenced sample: PBMCs or T cells enriched from blood (not recorded which). This chain joins TRBV27 to TRBJ1-3; the D gene is possibly TRBD1, with 6 bases matching. The DNA sequence is as follows: TGTGCCAGCAGTCCGTTTGTACAGGGTGATGGAAACACCATATATTTT. Its protein reads: CASSPFVQGDGNTIYF.